This TCR beta chain was obtained from a study of cytomegalovirus exposure and HLA in healthy donors. Study results and limitations: CMV serostatus was the sole immune exposure information available. One cluster of highly shared sequence variants probably arose as a sequencing artifact.

Primers: 60 Vbeta forward and 13 Jbeta reverse. Using immunoSEQ multiplex PCR, the repertoire was profiled, and TCRdb retains in-frame clones only, with some absent. The repertoire holds 52,000 or so clones, with about 77% as singletons. On this clone itself: Its antigen remains unknown.

Germline assignment: CDR1 SNHLY and CDR2 FYNNEI. The CDR3 extends over 15 amino acids. J gave up 2 bases and V 8 bases, and 9 bases lay outside the gene matches. This chain connects TRBV2 to TRBJ2-3, with TRBD1 matching 8 bases. The TCR originated in a middle-aged woman in good health and CMV-seropositive. Specimen: PBMCs. The CDR3 DNA reads as TGTGCCAGCCCGCTGCGGACAGGGCTCACAGATACGCAGTATTTT. Protein sequence: CASPLRTGLTDTQYF.